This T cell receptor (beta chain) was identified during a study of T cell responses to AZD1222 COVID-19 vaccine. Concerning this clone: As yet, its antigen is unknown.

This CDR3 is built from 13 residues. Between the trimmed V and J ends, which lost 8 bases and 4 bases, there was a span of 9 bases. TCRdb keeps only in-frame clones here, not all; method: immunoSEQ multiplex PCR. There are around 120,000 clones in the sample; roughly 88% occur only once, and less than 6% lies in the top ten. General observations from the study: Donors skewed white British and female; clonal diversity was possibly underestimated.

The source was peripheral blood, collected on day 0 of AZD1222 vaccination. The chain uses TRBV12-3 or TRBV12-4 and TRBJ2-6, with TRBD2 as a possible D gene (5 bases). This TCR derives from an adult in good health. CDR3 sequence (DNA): TGTGCCAGCCGACGGGGAGGGGCCAACGTCCTGACTTTC. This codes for CASRRGGANVLTF.